This T cell receptor beta chain was retrieved from a study of response to subunit inactivated influenza vaccine. TCRdb fed the RT-PCR reads into MiXCR, producing one record per CDR3 protein. The top ten clones hold 10% to 15% of a sample with about 520,000 distinct CDR3 sequences, under 8.5% of them seen once. This clonotype was counted ten times or more. The CDR3 is 16 residues long. V lost 2 bases to trimming and J lost 7 bases, with 20 bases between them. The sequence was collected from a man in his fifties or sixties who received an inactivated influenza vaccine. The chain couples TRBV12-3 or TRBV12-4 to TRBJ1-2, with a tentative D call TRBD1 (6 bases). The specimen was PBMCs from blood, collected less than 25 months after vaccination. CDR3 protein: CASSLSSTGRTPGYTF. The CDR3 nucleotides are TGTGCCAGCAGTTTATCGAGTACAGGGCGGACCCCTGGCTACACCTTC.